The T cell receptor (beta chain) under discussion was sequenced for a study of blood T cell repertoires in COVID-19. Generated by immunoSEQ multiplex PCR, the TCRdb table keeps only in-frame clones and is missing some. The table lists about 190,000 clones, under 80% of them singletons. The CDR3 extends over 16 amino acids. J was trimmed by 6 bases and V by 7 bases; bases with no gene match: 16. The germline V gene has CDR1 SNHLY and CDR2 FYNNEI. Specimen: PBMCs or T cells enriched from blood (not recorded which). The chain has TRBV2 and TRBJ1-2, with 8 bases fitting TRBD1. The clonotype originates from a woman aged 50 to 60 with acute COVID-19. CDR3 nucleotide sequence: TGTGCCAGCACCCTGGACAGGGCGATCGCCTCCGATGGCTACACCTTC. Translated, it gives CASTLDRAIASDGYTF.